This T cell receptor beta chain was identified in a study of blood T cells in healthy people across ages. For the study at large: Template switching retrieved approximately one barcoded beta molecule for each two T cells. The study's findings and limits: Strong correlation was found linking TCR beta diversity to naive T cell percentage. A roughly linear fall in TCR beta diversity per million T cells was seen with increasing age.

This clonotype was counted only a few times. Its antigen remains unidentified. Through a sample-barcoded 5' primer and a J-beta primer mix, a second PCR was run for roughly 6 to 12 cycles. The study obtained at least 2.5 million CDR3-containing paired-end reads from every sample. TCRdb analysed the 5' RACE reads with MiXCR anew, one entry per CDR3 protein. Of about 680,000 distinct CDR3 sequences in the sample, around 49% were seen once. The source material was blood. The clonotype originates from a woman aged 55-70 years in good health.

CDR3: CASRPKGAEWTDTQYF. In DNA, the CDR3 is TGTGCCAGCAGGCCCAAGGGGGCTGAATGGACAGATACGCAGTATTTT. The V call is TRBV5-4, the J call TRBJ2-3; 7 nucleotides align to TRBD1. Germline assignment: CDR1 SGHNT and CDR2 YYREEE (reference sequence). V trimming: 5 bases; J trimming: 3 bases; junction bases outside the gene matches: 12. CDR3 length equals 16 residues.